This section outlines one TCR beta chain sequence together with its context. Its target is not known. Per germline, CDR1 MNHEY and CDR2 SVGEGT. V was pared by 2 bases and J by 1 base, with 17 bases between. This CDR3 has 17 residues. Sorting captured naive CD8 T cells as CD8+CD4-CCR7+CD45RA+. The data belong to a study of molecular identifiers for immune sequencing clone quantification. About the research overall: Across replicate runs, RNA obtained from approximately 20,000 or 100,000 naive CD8 cells was divided into five, with four undergoing sequencing. General study points: One cell's worth of spiked Jurkat TCR RNA was reportedly detectable among 1 million or so naive cells.

TCRdb reprocessed the PCR reads with MiXCR, giving one entry per CDR3 protein. Among over 550,000 distinct CDR3 sequences listed, roughly 23% were seen once. Sequencing was performed on naive CD8+ T cells from blood, with Jurkat cell RNA spiked in. As to subset: FACS-sorted CD8+CD4-CCR7+CD45RA+ naive T cells. The rearrangement links TRBV6-2 or TRBV6-3 to TRBJ1-1, with unresolved D. The clonotype comes from a human donor in good health. Some libraries in this study had Jurkat cell RNA spiked in. The CDR3 DNA reads TGTGCCAGCAGTTACCCCTACGCCTTATCCGAGAACACTGAAGCTTTCTTT. Protein sequence: CASSYPYALSENTEAFF.